This T cell receptor beta chain was captured by sequencing in a study of cytomegalovirus exposure and HLA in healthy donors. Whole-study results and caveats: A later look showed TCR association rates differing by HLA locus, highest for DRB1 and lowest for HLA-C.

V dropped 0 bases and J dropped 4 bases, with 3 bases sitting between them. The CDR3 covers 12 residues. The germline V gene has CDR1 SGHTA and CDR2 FQGNSA. Of note for this clone: Its target is not known.

The PCR made use of 60 Vbeta and 13 Jbeta primers. Assay: immunoSEQ multiplex PCR; the TCRdb copy retains only in-frame clones and omits some. This table has about 97,000 clones, 81% appearing once. The chain recombines TRBV7-2 with TRBJ1-2; D remains ambiguous. The source material was PBMCs. This TCR derives from a man aged 35-49 years in good health and CMV-seropositive. CDR3 nucleotides: TGTGCCAGCAGCTTAGCCAGCTATGGCTACACCTTC. Its translation: CASSLASYGYTF.